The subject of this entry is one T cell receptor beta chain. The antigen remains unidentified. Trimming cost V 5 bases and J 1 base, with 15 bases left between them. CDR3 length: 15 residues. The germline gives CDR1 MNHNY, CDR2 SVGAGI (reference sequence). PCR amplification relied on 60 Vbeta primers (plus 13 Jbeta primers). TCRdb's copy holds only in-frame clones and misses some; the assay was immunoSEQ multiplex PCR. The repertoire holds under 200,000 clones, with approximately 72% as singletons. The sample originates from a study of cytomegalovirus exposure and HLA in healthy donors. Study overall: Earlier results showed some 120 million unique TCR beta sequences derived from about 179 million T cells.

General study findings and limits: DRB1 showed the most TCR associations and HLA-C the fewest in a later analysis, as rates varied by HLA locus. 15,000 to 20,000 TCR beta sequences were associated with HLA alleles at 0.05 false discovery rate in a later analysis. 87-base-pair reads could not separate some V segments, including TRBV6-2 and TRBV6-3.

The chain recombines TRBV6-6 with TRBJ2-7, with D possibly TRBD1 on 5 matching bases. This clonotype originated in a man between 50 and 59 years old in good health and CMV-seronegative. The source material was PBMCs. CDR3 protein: CASSRVDSLSYEQYF. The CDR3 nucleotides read TGTGCCAGCAGTCGCGTCGACAGCCTTTCCTACGAGCAGTACTTC.